The clone carrying this T cell receptor (beta chain) was observed a few times. Reverse transcription of all isolated RNA meant that expressed TCRB transcripts were sequenced. Some clones are missing from TCRdb's copy, which holds only in-frame ones; the method was immunoSEQ multiplex PCR. The profile shows about 360,000 clones, around 13% of them singletons. The data were taken from a study of beta chain features in type 1 diabetes. This clonotype was obtained from a man younger than 35 in good health. Sequenced sample: naive CD4+ T cells from blood.

The DNA of the CDR3 is TGTGCCAGCAGCCCAGCGGGGTTCGGCAATGAGCAGTTCTTC. Translated, it gives CASSPAGFGNEQFF. The genes are TRBV7-3 and TRBJ2-1; 7 bases agree with TRBD2. The V and J ends lost 5 bases and 6 bases, in that order; junction bases with no gene match: 7. Germline V gene data show CDR1 as SGHTA and CDR2 as FQGTGA. This CDR3 has 14 residues.